The 14 T cell receptor beta chains below all came from one sample that was sequenced in a study of shared clonotypes between healthy human individuals. Libraries were prepared by immunoSEQ multiplex PCR; TCRdb keeps only in-frame clonotypes and omits some of them. Of some 2.1 million clones in the sample, roughly 94% were seen once. The sample was naive CD4+ T cells sorted from blood. Subset: CD45RA+ positively selected. These receptors came from a man between 18 and 29 years old in good health.

The chain joins TRBV11-2 to TRBJ1-6; a weak D match, TRBD1 (6 bases). This CDR3 contains 16 residues. Trimming left V 3 bases short and J 8 bases short, with 17 bases between. The germline V gene encodes CDR1 SGHAT and CDR2 FQNNGV. The CDR3 sequence is CASSLFRGGLDSPLHF. CDR3 DNA: TGTGCCAGCAGCTTGTTTCGCGGGGGCTTGGATTCACCCCTCCACTTT.

The chain employs TRBV27 and TRBJ1-4, with D unresolved. Trimming removed 10 bases from V and 4 bases from J, with 13 bases in between. The CDR3 extends over 13 amino acids. Germline lookup yields CDR1 MNHEY and CDR2 SMNVEV (reference sequence). The CDR3 coding sequence is TGTGCCACCCGTAAGGCGATTAATGAAAAACTGTTTTTT. Amino acid sequence: CATRKAINEKLFF.

In nucleotides, the CDR3 is TGTGCCAGCAGTGAGGGCGGGGAGCTGTTTTTT. Protein sequence: CASSEGGELFF. The gene calls are TRBV27 and TRBJ2-2; D is perhaps TRBD2 (5 bases). The CDR3 has 11 amino acids. Germline lookup yields CDR1 MNHEY and CDR2 SMNVEV (reference sequence). V shed 5 bases and J shed 7 bases, with 5 bases lying between them.

In the case of this clone: The sample holds other DNA sequences that translate to the same CDR3. The chain combines TRBV11-2 with TRBJ1-4; 7 bases are a match to TRBD1. The CDR3 is 14 amino acids. Germline-derived CDR1 and CDR2 are SGHAT and FQNNGV. Trimming removed 6 bases from V and 3 bases from J; junction bases left unmatched: 4. In DNA form, the CDR3 reads TGTGCCAGCAGTCCGGGACAGCCTAATGAAAAACTGTTTTTT. This gives the protein CASSPGQPNEKLFF.

V is TRBV5-6 and J is TRBJ1-2; 7 bases are a match to TRBD1. V was pared by 4 bases and J by 5 bases, with 5 bases of the junction left unmatched. Germline V gene lookup returns CDR1 SGHDT and CDR2 YYEEEE. This CDR3 is 13 amino acids long. CDR3 nucleotides: TGTGCCAGCAGCAAGGGACAGCTGTATGGCTACACCTTC. It yields the protein CASSKGQLYGYTF.

The chain links TRBV7-2 to TRBJ1-6; D gene uncertain. CDR3 length equals 16 residues. V was pared by 1 base and J by 0 bases, with 7 bases between. Germline assignment: CDR1 SGHTA and CDR2 FQGNSA. CDR3 residues: CASSLGINSYNSPLHF. For the CDR3, the DNA is TGTGCCAGCAGCTTAGGGATCAACTCCTATAATTCACCCCTCCACTTT.

The chain employs TRBV5-1 and TRBJ2-7; 7 nucleotides align to TRBD2. CDR1 is SGHRS and CDR2 is YFSETQ in the germline V gene. Unmatched junction bases numbered 16, after V lost 4 bases and J lost 3 bases. The CDR3 extends over 17 amino acids. CDR3: CASSLAQQAGVIYEQYF. CDR3 nucleotides: TGCGCCAGCAGCCTTGCCCAACAGGCGGGAGTAATCTACGAGCAGTACTTC.

The rearrangement uses TRBV7-9 and TRBJ2-1; maybe TRBD2 (5 bases). The CDR3 consists of 16 residues. Germline CDR1 is SEHNR and CDR2 is FQNEAQ (reference sequence). Trimming cost V 2 bases and J 7 bases, with 18 bases left between them. CDR3 in DNA: TGTGCCAGCAGCTTAATGTGGGAGAGCCTTGGGAATGAGCAGTTCTTC. This gives the protein CASSLMWESLGNEQFF.

This rearrangement joins TRBV5-6 to TRBJ2-1, with 8 bases identical to TRBD2. After removal of 2 bases from V and 6 bases from J, the junction contained 10 bases not matched to a gene. CDR1 is SGHDT and CDR2 is YYEEEE in the germline V gene. The CDR3 length is 16 residues. CDR3 nucleotide sequence: TGTGCCAGCAGCTTAAGAGGGCGGGAGGCCGCCAATGAGCAGTTCTTC. Translating gives CASSLRGREAANEQFF.

The chain is built from TRBV23-1 and TRBJ1-4; possibly TRBD1 for D (5 bases). TRBV23-1 is an ORF, and what it does is uncertain. The CDR3 extends over 15 amino acids. The V gene lost 8 bases and the J gene lost 3 bases, with 16 bases spanning the gap. The CDR3 DNA reads as TGCGCCAGCCCCGCCCCCAGGGAACCTAATGAAAAACTGTTTTTT. Translation gives CASPAPREPNEKLFF.

The chain carries TRBV18 and TRBJ2-1, with D tentatively TRBD2 (6 bases). The CDR3 sequence is 15 residues long. Trimming stripped 2 bases from V and 5 bases from J, with 13 bases between. CDR1 KGHSH and CDR2 LQKENI come from the germline V gene. The CDR3 is CASSPSGTLDNEQFF. The CDR3 DNA reads as TGTGCCAGCTCACCATCCGGGACTCTCGACAATGAGCAGTTCTTC.

V gene TRBV27 combines with J gene TRBJ1-1; D gene ambiguous. The V gene lost 7 bases and the J gene lost 4 bases, with 34 bases spanning the gap. The germline V gene encodes CDR1 MNHEY and CDR2 SMNVEV (reference sequence). The CDR3 length is 20 residues. The CDR3 DNA is TGTGCCAGCAATTCCCCCGAATTGGCAGCTCATAGATCAGTGAGCACTGAAGCTTTCTTT. This translates into CASNSPELAAHRSVSTEAFF.

This chain joins TRBV19 and TRBJ2-1; 10 positions match TRBD2. The CDR3 extends over 11 amino acids. The V segment lost 7 bases and the J segment 15 bases; nucleotides outside the gene matches: 6. CDR1 is LNHDA, CDR2 SQIVND, per germline (reference sequence). The CDR3 bases are TGTGCCAGTAAAGCGGGAGGGTCTGCGTTCTTC. Its translation: CASKAGGSAFF.

In regard to this clone: A much more abundant neighbour one base away suggests this may be a read error. J is TRBJ2-2 and V is TRBV7-9; D unresolved. CDR1 is SEHNR, CDR2 FQNEAQ, per germline (reference sequence). The CDR3 loop spans 12 amino acids. V was pared by 1 base and J by 7 bases, with 4 bases between. The CDR3 nucleotides read TGTGCCAGCAGCTTAGTGGTCGGGGAGCTGTTTTTT. Its translation is CASSLVVGELFF.